The 7 T cell receptor beta chains below were found in one sample sequenced in a study of CD8+CD57+ T cells in acquired aplastic anemia. TCR beta VDJ combinations and CDR3 sequences were profiled from genomic DNA. TCRdb recomputed calls from the reads with MiXCR, one row per CDR3 protein. The sample lists tens of thousands of distinct CDR3 sequences; around 69% were seen once. Sequenced sample: sorted CD4+, CD8+, or CD8+CD57+ T cells (not recorded which) from PBMCs. The receptors originated from a human donor in good health, serving as a control.

The J gene is TRBJ1-1, the V gene TRBV10-1; no clear D gene. The CDR3 is made up of 12 amino acids. V dropped 4 bases and J dropped 2 bases, with 5 bases sitting between them. Germline-derived CDR1 and CDR2 are WNHNN and SYGVQD (reference sequence). Here the CDR3 DNA reads TGCGCCAGCAGTGGACAAAACACTGAAGCTTTCTTT. Its translation is CASSGQNTEAFF.

This chain joins TRBV10-3 and TRBJ2-7, with D perhaps given as TRBD1 or TRBD2 (5 bases each). This CDR3 is built from 13 residues. The germline V gene has CDR1 ENHRY and CDR2 SYGVKD. Trimming stripped 8 bases from V and 7 bases from J, with 18 bases between. The CDR3 nucleotides read TGTGCCATCGGAGAGCTGACAGCGGCGGAGCAGTACTTC. Translated, it gives CAIGELTAAEQYF.

This clonotype was counted many times. The J gene is TRBJ2-6, the V gene TRBV6-4; the D call may be TRBD1 or TRBD2 (5 bases each). The CDR3 runs to 15 residues. Germline loops: CDR1 MRHNA, CDR2 SNTAGT. V gave up 0 bases and J gave up 2 bases, with 5 bases separating them. DNA for the CDR3: TGTGCCAGCAGTGACTCGGGGGCTGGGGCCAACGTCCTGACTTTC. Translating gives CASSDSGAGANVLTF.

V is TRBV29-1 and J is TRBJ2-1, with D perhaps TRBD1 (5 bases). The V gene lost 0 bases and the J gene lost 10 bases, with 10 bases spanning the gap. CDR3 length equals 12 residues. Germline CDR1 reads SQVTM; CDR2 reads ANQGSEA. The CDR3 here is CSVEDLGAEQFF. The CDR3 DNA follows: TGCAGCGTTGAAGATCTTGGGGCCGAGCAGTTCTTC.

In the case of this clonotype: One end of the junction is discordant with germline, which a read error may explain. The rearrangement uses TRBV7-8 and TRBJ1-3; 7 positions match TRBD1. Germline V gives CDR1 SGHVS, CDR2 FQNEAQ. The CDR3 totals 15 residues. CDR3 region: CASSLGQGSGSTIYF. The CDR3, as DNA: TGTGCCAGCAGCTTAGGACAGGGCTCTGGAAGCACCATATATTTT.

The chain combines TRBV20-1 with TRBJ2-3; 8 bases line up with TRBD2. The CDR3 runs 14 residues. With 3 bases clipped from V and 7 bases from J, the junction kept 9 bases outside the gene matches. Germline CDR1 reads DFQATT; CDR2 reads SNEGSKA (reference sequence). The CDR3 DNA follows: TGCAGTGCTAGGGACGGGGGGGCCTCAAATACGCAGTATTTT. It yields the protein CSARDGGASNTQYF.

This sequence joins TRBV20-1 and TRBJ1-5; tentative D call: TRBD1 (6 bases). This CDR3 region has 13 residues. Looked up from germline, CDR1 is DFQATT and CDR2 is SNEGSKA (reference sequence). Trimming stripped 3 bases from V and 4 bases from J, with 10 bases between. The CDR3, as DNA: TGCAGTGCTAGGGGGGCTGGTAATCAGCCCCAGCATTTT. Its translation: CSARGAGNQPQHF.